This T cell receptor (beta chain) was identified during a study of blood T cell repertoires in COVID-19 (TCRdb year 2020). Turning to the overall study: Samples covering the acute and convalescent phases of COVID-19 were provided by collaborators in the United States, Italy and Spain. The repertoires were released in a freely available public database meant as a resource for research on the immune response to SARS-CoV-2. Deeply sampled blood TCRbeta repertoires from subjects exposed to, actively infected with, or recovered from COVID-19 were included in the dataset. The prospective study material was composed of cDNA or gDNA derived from T cells, B-cell-depleted T cells, or PBMCs. Samples were obtained from the ongoing ImmuneRACE study (first 160 participants) and from 1,254 subjects provided by 6 global collaborators. Sample metadata almost always included a de-identified subject ID, COVID-19 status, age in years and sex. HLA class I and class II types, where available, came from metadata supplied by the sample provider rather than from assay-based typing.

This clone was detected once. Its recognized antigen is unknown. The sample holds no much larger clone one base away, and base qualities are not on file. Inclusive of the bounding cysteine and phenylalanine, the CDR3 is 15 residues long. Only the CDR3 part of the read is kept: 45 bases, read in frame from the first base. CDR1 and CDR2 are drawn from the germline V gene: MNHEY, SVGAGI. Compared with germline, V lacks 8 bases and J lacks 4 bases; bases without a gene match: 6. Broad study findings and their caveats: The amount of clinical and demographic metadata varied by source and participant and was provided uncurated.

TCRbeta CDR3 regions were amplified from genomic DNA using the immunoSEQ Assay, a bias-controlled multiplex PCR. Per the source publication's procedure: The number of nucleated cells in each sample was estimated from the amplification of reference gene primers within the assay. To quantify the absolute abundance of each unique TCRbeta CDR3 rearrangement, sequence reads were collapsed and filtered. For each sample, productive Simpson clonality was calculated by taking the square root of Simpson's diversity index across productive rearrangements. Here the immuneACCESS table is served through TCRdb, limited to in-frame sequences with V and J called. Missing clones are a known gap in these copies; in checked studies unresolved V genes cover under half, and the rest lacks a known reason. V and J calls and clone size follow that table, whereas D and trimming were derived from the DNA. The sample table holds about 430,000 clones, of which 88% were seen once. The ten most abundant clones make up around 1.5% of the sample.

Participants in the prospective study were aged 18 to 89 years, lived in over 20 United States geographic areas, and enrolled through a virtual design. In the prospective study, cohorts were assigned on the basis of participant-reported clinical history obtained from a screening survey and a study questionnaire. A participant counted as exposed if, within 2 weeks of entering the study, that participant had been in contact with someone who had a PCR-confirmed or clinician-diagnosed COVID-19 case. Mobile phlebotomists in the prospective study collected whole blood, serum and a nasopharyngeal or oropharyngeal swab from every participant. Additional blood draws and questionnaires over an approximately 2-month period could optionally be provided by prospective study participants. Prospective study blood samples were shipped either frozen or at room temperature before DNA extraction.

The source of this sequence is a woman between 18 and 30 years old who had been exposed to COVID-19. Sequenced input: PBMCs or T cells enriched from blood (not recorded which). This sequence uses TRBV6-5 and TRBJ2-2, with TRBD1 identical over 11 junction bases. The CDR3 here reads CASRKDRGRTGELFF. The DNA sequence follows: TGTGCCAGCCGAAAGGACAGGGGGCGCACCGGGGAGCTGTTTTTT.